This T cell receptor beta chain emerged from a study of post-analysis software for immune sequencing data. Overall study: As for disease course, relapsing-remitting, secondary progressive and progressive-relapsing multiple sclerosis were all included. Study results and limitations: For normalized Chao1 diversity, multiple sclerosis patients scored significantly lower than controls did. Batch-matched samples strongly co-clustered by F measure.

About this clonotype itself: Antigen unknown.

The authors incorporated unique molecular identifiers into the TCR beta cDNA libraries. Approximately 550,000 cDNA molecules came from approximately 1 to 10 million T cells. TCRdb passed the PCR reads through MiXCR, listing each CDR3 protein once. The sample yields some 260,000 distinct CDR3 sequences, just over 35% seen once. The sequence was collected from a girl aged 10 to 17 with multiple sclerosis. The sequencing input was blood.

The CDR3 DNA is TGTGCCAGCAGTTTTTCGATACTAGCGGTCGGGCGTGGCTCTGGGGCCAACGTCCTGACTTTC. Its protein product is CASSFSILAVGRGSGANVLTF. The V and J genes are TRBV28 and TRBJ2-6; 8 nucleotides line up with TRBD2. Germline values: CDR1 MDHEN, CDR2 SYDVKM. This CDR3 is 21 amino acids long. V shed 3 bases and J 0 bases; nucleotides not matched to a gene: 16.